The subject of this entry is one T cell receptor (beta chain). Antigen unknown. These data originate in a study of T cells in narcolepsy. Study context: Enrolled donors included narcolepsy type 1 or type 2 patients and healthy controls. General study results and limits: Blood of same and different patients, but not healthy controls, reportedly held recurring autoreactive clonotypes.

Measured with immunoSEQ multiplex PCR; TCRdb has only the in-frame clones, and not every one. Found here are 20,000 to 30,000 clones, 65% to 90% of them singletons; the top ten hold about a tenth. This CDR3 is built from 17 residues. Germline V gene data show CDR1 as SGHNT and CDR2 as YYREEE (reference sequence). V lost 6 bases and J lost 8; bases outside the gene matches: 15. The sequence was obtained from a human donor in good health. The rearrangement links TRBV5-4 to TRBJ2-1, with 12 bases identical to TRBD2. Sequencing was carried out using memory (CD45RA-) CD4+ T cells from blood. CDR3 sequence reads: CASNPKALAGGYDEQFF. Here the CDR3 DNA reads TGTGCCAGCAACCCCAAAGCACTAGCGGGAGGATACGATGAGCAGTTCTTC.